The present entry profiles one T cell receptor (beta chain) with its context. The data belong to a study of blood T cell repertoires in COVID-19. Trimming took 3 bases from V and 7 from J; bases not matched to a gene: 12. There are 15 residues in the CDR3. Germline CDR1 and CDR2: SGHTA and FQGNSA. The repertoire was sequenced with immunoSEQ multiplex PCR; TCRdb's copy has only in-frame clones and lacks some. The sample records fewer than 200,000 clones, roughly 80% being singletons. The clonotype comes from a man aged 45 to 65 who had recovered from COVID-19. V usage is TRBV7-2 and J usage is TRBJ2-7; 7 bases line up with TRBD2. The sample taken for sequencing was PBMCs or T cells enriched from blood (not recorded which). The DNA of the CDR3 is TGTGCCAGCAGCTTGTCCGGCGGGGGAACGTGGGAGCAGTACTTC. Protein product: CASSLSGGGTWEQYF.